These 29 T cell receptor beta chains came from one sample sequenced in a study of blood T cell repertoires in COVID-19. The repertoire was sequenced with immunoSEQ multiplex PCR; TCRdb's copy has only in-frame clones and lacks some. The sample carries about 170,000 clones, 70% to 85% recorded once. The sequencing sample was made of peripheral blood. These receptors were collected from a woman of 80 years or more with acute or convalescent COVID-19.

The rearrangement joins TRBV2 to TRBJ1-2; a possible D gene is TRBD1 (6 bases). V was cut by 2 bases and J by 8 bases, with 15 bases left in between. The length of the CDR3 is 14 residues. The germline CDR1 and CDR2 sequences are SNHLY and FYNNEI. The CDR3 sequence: CASSEFRDTYGYTF. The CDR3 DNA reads TGTGCCAGCAGTGAATTTAGGGACACTTACGGCTACACCTTC. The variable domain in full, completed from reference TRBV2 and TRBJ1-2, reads EPEVTQTPSHQVTQMGQEVILRCVPISNHLYFYWYRQILGQKVEFLVSFYNNEISEKSEIFDDQFSVERPDGSNFTLKIRSTKLEDSAMYFCASSEFRDTYGYTFGSGTRLTVV.

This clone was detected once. CDR3 DNA: TGTGCCAGCAGGTTACAGGGGAATACCTACGAGCAGTACTTC. Amino acids: CASRLQGNTYEQYF. The gene calls are TRBV2 and TRBJ2-7, with 7 positions matching TRBD1. Trimming at V came to 6 bases and at J to 2 bases, leaving 7 bases not matched to a gene. Germline V gene sequence: CDR1 SNHLY, CDR2 FYNNEI. The CDR3 has 14 residues.

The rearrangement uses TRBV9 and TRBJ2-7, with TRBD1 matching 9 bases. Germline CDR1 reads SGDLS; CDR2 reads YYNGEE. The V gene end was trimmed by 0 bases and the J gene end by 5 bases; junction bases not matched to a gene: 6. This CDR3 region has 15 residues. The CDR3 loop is CASSVEGQGVDEQYF. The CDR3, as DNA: TGTGCCAGCAGCGTAGAGGGACAGGGAGTCGACGAGCAGTACTTC. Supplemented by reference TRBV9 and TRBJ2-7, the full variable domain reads DSGVTQTPKHLITATGQRVTLRCSPRSGDLSVYWYQQSLDQGLQFLIQYYNGEERAKGNILERFSAQQFPDLHSELNLSSLELGDSALYFCASSVEGQGVDEQYFGPGTRLTVT.

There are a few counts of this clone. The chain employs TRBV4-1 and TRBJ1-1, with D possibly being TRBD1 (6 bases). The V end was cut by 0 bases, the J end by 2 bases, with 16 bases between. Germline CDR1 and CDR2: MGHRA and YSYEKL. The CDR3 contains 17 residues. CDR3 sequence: CASSQDPTLDRNTEAFF. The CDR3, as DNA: TGCGCCAGCAGCCAAGATCCTACCTTGGACAGAAACACTGAAGCTTTCTTT.

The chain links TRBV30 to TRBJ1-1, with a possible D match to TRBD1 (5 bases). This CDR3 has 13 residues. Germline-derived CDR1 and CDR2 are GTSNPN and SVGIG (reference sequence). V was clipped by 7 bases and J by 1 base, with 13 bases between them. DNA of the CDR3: TGTGCCTCCAAGGGGATAGGGAACACTGAAGCTTTCTTT. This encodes CASKGIGNTEAFF.

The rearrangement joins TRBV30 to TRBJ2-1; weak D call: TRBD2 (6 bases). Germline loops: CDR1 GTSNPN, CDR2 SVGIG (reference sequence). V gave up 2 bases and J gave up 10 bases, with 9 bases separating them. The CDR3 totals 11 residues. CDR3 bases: TGTGCCTGGAGTACGGCGGGGGAGCAGTTCTTC. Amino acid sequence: CAWSTAGEQFF.

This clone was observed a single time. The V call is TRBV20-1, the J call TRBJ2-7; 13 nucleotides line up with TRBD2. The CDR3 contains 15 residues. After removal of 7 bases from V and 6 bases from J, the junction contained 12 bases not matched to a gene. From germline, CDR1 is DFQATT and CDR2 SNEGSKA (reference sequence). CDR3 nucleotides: TGCAGTGTTAGTCTTGGGACTAGCGGGGCTCGCGAGCAGTACTTC. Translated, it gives CSVSLGTSGAREQYF.

This CDR3 reads CASSRPRGEGVSYEQYF. The CDR3 DNA sequence: TGTGCCAGCAGCCGGCCCCGGGGGGAGGGAGTTTCCTACGAGCAGTACTTC. V gene TRBV7-6 combines with J gene TRBJ2-7; 7 nucleotides agree with TRBD2. The germline V gene encodes CDR1 SGHVS and CDR2 FNYEAQ. V was pared by 5 bases and J by 1 base, with 14 bases of the junction left unmatched. This CDR3 spans 17 amino acids.

The CDR3 region is CSVRTGGNQPQHF. DNA for the CDR3: TGCAGCGTGAGGACAGGGGGCAATCAGCCCCAGCATTTT. This chain uses TRBV29-1 with TRBJ1-5; 9 positions agree with TRBD1. The CDR3 covers 13 residues. V gave up 6 bases and J gave up 2 bases; unmatched junction bases: 2. The V gene's germline CDR1 is SQVTM and CDR2 ANQGSEA.

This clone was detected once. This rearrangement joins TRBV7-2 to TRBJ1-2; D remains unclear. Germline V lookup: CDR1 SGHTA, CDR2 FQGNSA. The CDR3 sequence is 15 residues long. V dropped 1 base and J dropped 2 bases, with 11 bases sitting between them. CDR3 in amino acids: CASSLGYGSNYGYTF. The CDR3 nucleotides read TGTGCCAGCAGCTTAGGGTATGGCTCCAACTATGGCTACACCTTC.

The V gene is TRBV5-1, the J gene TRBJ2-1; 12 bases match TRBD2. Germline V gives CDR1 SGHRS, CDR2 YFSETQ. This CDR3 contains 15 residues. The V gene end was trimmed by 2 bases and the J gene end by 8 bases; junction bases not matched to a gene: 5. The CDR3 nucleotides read TGCGCCAGCAGCTTAGAAGGACTAGCGGGATATGAGCAGTTCTTC. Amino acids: CASSLEGLAGYEQFF.

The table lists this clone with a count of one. CDR3 residues: CASSLASGGRFF. DNA for the CDR3: TGTGCCAGCAGTCTTGCTAGCGGGGGACGGTTCTTC. The gene calls are TRBV2 and TRBJ2-1; 10 nucleotides line up with TRBD2. Germline values: CDR1 SNHLY, CDR2 FYNNEI. The CDR3 sequence is 12 residues long. Trimming took 5 bases from V and 15 from J; bases not matched to a gene: 7. Filled out from reference TRBV2 and TRBJ2-1, the complete variable domain reads EPEVTQTPSHQVTQMGQEVILRCVPISNHLYFYWYRQILGQKVEFLVSFYNNEISEKSEIFDDQFSVERPDGSNFTLKIRSTKLEDSAMYFCASSLASGGRFFGPGTRLTVL.

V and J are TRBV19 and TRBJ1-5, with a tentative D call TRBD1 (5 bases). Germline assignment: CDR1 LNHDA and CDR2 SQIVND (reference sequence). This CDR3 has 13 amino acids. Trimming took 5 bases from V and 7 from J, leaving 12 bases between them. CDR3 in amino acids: CASSDTGEQPQHF. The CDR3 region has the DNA TGTGCCAGTAGTGATACAGGTGAACAGCCCCAGCATTTT.

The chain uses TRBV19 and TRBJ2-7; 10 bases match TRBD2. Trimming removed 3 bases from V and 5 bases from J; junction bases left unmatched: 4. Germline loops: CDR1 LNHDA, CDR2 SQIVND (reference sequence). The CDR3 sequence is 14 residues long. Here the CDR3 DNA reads TGTGCCAGTAGTATCTTCGGGACTAGCGACGAGCAGTACTTC. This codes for CASSIFGTSDEQYF. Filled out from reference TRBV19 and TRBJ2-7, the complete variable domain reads DGGITQSPKYLFRKEGQNVTLSCEQNLNHDAMYWYRQDPGQGLRLIYYSQIVNDFQKGDIAEGYSVSREKKESFPLTVTSAQKNPTAFYLCASSIFGTSDEQYFGPGTRLTVT.

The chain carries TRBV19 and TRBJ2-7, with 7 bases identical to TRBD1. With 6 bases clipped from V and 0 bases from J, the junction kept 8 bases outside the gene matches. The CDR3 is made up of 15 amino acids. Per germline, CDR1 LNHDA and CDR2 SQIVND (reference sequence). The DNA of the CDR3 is TGTGCCAGTAGCCCCCTGGGACAGTCCTCCTACGAGCAGTACTTC. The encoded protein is CASSPLGQSSYEQYF.

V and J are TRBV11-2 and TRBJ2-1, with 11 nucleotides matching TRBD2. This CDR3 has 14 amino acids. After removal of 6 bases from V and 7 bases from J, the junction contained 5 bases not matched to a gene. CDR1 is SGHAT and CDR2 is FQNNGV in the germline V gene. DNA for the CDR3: TGTGCCAGCAGTGGGACTAGCGGAGCGAATGAGCAGTTCTTC. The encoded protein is CASSGTSGANEQFF.

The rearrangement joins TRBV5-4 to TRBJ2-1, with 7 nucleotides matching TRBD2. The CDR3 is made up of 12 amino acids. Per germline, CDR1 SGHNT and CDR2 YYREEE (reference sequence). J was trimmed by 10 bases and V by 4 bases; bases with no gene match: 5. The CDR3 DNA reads TGTGCCAGCAGCGGGTGGGAGGGAGAGCAGTTCTTC. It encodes CASSGWEGEQFF.

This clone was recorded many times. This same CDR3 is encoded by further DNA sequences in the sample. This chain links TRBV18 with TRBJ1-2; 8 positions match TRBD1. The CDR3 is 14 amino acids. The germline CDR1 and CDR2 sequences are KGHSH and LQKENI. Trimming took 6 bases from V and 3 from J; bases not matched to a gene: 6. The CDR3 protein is CASSRTGRDYGYTF. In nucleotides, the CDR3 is TGTGCCAGCTCGCGGACAGGGAGGGACTATGGCTACACCTTC. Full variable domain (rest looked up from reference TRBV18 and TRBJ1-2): NAGVMQNPRHLVRRRGQEARLRCSPMKGHSHVYWYRQLPEEGLKFMVYLQKENIIDESGMPKERFSAEFPKEGPSILRIQQVVRGDSAAYFCASSRTGRDYGYTFGSGTRLTVV.

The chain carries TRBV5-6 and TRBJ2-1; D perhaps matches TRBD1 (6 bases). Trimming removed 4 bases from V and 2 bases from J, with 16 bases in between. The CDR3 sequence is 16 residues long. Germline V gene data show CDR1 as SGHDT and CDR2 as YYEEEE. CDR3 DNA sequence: TGTGCCAGCAGCCTGGATGTCGGACAGACCTACAATGAGCAGTTCTTC. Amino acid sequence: CASSLDVGQTYNEQFF.

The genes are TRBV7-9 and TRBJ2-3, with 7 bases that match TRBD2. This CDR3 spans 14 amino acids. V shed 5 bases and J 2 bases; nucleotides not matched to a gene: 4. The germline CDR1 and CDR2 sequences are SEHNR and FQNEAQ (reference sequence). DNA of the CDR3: TGTGCCAGCAGCCGCAGCGGGGACACAGATACGCAGTATTTT. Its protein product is CASSRSGDTDTQYF.

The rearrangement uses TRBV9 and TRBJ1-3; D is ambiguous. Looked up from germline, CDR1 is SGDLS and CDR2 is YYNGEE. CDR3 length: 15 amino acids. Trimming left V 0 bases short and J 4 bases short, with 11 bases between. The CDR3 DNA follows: TGTGCCAGCAGCGTAGCGGAGGGAATGGGAAACACCATATATTTT. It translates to CASSVAEGMGNTIYF.

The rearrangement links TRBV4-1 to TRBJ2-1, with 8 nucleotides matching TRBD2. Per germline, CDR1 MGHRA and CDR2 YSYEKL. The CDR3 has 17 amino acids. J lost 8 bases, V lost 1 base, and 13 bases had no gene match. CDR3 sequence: CASSQVGRGRFGDEQFF. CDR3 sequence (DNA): TGCGCCAGCAGCCAAGTTGGGCGCGGGAGGTTCGGCGATGAGCAGTTCTTC.

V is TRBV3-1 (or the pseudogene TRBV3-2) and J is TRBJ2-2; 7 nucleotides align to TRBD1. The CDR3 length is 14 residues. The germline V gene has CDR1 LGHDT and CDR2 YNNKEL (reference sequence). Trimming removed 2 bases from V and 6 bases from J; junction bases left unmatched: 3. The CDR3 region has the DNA TGTGCCAGCAGCCAAAGAGGGGGCCCCGGGGAGCTGTTTTTT. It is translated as CASSQRGGPGELFF.

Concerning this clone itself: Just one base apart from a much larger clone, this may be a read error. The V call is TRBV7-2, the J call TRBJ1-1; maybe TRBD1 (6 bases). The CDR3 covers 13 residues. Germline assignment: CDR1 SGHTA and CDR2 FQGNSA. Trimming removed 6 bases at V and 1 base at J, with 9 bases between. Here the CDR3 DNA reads TGTGCCAGCAGACAACAGGGGAACACTGAAGCTTTCTTT. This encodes CASRQQGNTEAFF.

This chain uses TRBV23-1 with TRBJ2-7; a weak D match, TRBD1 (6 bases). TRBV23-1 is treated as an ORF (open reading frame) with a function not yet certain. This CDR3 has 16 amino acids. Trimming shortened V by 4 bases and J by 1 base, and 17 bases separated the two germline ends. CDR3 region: CASSLGGPPLSYEQYF. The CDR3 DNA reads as TGCGCCAGCAGTCTAGGGGGTCCACCTCTTTCCTACGAGCAGTACTTC.

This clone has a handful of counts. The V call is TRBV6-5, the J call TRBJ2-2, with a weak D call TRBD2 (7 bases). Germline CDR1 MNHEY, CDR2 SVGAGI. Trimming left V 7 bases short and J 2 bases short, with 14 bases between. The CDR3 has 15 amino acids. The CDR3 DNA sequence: TGTGCCAGCAAATCGCGGGGGCGAAACACCGGGGAGCTGTTTTTT. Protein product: CASKSRGRNTGELFF.

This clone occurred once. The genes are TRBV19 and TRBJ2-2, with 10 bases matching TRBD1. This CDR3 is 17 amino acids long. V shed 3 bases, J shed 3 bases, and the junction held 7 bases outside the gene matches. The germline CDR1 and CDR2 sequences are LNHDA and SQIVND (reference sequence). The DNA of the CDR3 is TGTGCCAGTAGTATTAGAGTGGGACAGGGGTACACCGGGGAGCTGTTTTTT. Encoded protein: CASSIRVGQGYTGELFF.

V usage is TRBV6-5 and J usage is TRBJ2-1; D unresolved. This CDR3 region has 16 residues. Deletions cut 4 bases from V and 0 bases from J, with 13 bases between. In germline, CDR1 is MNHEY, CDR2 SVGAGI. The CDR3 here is CASSLRLLSSYNEQFF. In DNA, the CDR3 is TGTGCCAGCAGTTTGCGACTTTTAAGCTCCTACAATGAGCAGTTCTTC.

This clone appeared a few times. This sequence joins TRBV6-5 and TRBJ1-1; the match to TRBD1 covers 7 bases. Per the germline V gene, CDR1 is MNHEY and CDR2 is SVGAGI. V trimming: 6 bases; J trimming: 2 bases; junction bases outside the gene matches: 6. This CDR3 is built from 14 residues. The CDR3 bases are TGTGCCAGCAGGAGGACAGGCCCTAACACTGAAGCTTTCTTT. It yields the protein CASRRTGPNTEAFF.